This TCR beta chain was observed in a study of CD8+CD57+ T cells in acquired aplastic anemia. Findings and caveats of the study: Statistical testing detected no significant gap in CD8+ Simpson's diversity between patients and controls.

Germline V lookup: CDR1 SGHAT, CDR2 FQDESV (reference sequence). The CDR3 covers 17 residues. Between the trimmed V and J ends, which lost 2 bases and 2 bases, there was a span of 17 bases. Genomic DNA acted as the template from which TCR beta VDJ combination and CDR3 sequence profiling were carried out. TCRdb reprocessed the reads via MiXCR and lists one record per CDR3 protein. Here the sample spans about half a million distinct CDR3 sequences, less than 35% being singletons. Regarding this clonotype: Its antigen is still unknown.

Patients chosen for sequencing had shown CD8+CD57+ cell expansion by flow cytometry. Patients were treatment-naive when blood was sampled. The source is a human donor with aplastic anemia. Material: sorted CD4+, CD8+, or CD8+CD57+ T cells (not recorded which) from PBMCs. The gene calls are TRBV11-1 and TRBJ2-3, with D perhaps matching TRBD2 (6 bases). CDR3 bases: TGTGCCAGCAGCTTAAGGTGGGGACTGAAATTCACAGATACGCAGTATTTT. Translated, it gives CASSLRWGLKFTDTQYF.